The subject of this entry is one TCR beta chain. The sample comes from a study of OX40 agonist ivuxolimab in advanced cancers. Generated by immunoSEQ multiplex PCR, the TCRdb table keeps only in-frame clones and is missing some. The data hold some 77,000 clones, with around nine tenths observed a single time. The length of the CDR3 is 11 residues. Per the germline V gene, CDR1 is DFQATT and CDR2 is SNEGSKA (reference sequence). V lost 7 bases and J 9 bases, leaving 13 bases between the germline ends. The sequence came from an adult with an advanced solid tumor such as melanoma, head and neck, liver or kidney cancer. This chain connects TRBV20-1 to TRBJ1-5; D call uncertain. Sequences were derived from CD4+ or CD8+ T cells sorted from blood, sampled in a trial of the OX40 agonist ivuxolimab. DNA for the CDR3: TGCAGTGTGACGGATGAAGGGCCCCAGCATTTT. Its protein is CSVTDEGPQHF.